A selection of T cell receptor beta chains follows, all from one sample in a study of radiation and T cells in renal cell carcinoma. The assay was immunoSEQ multiplex PCR, and TCRdb's table has in-frame clones only and misses some. The table has just over 150,000 clones, around 90% seen once. The sequenced sample was blood, obtained from a patient whose treatment included radiotherapy and nephrectomy. The receptors shown here come from a woman in her forties or fifties with renal cell carcinoma. Each CDR3 is given with its conserved first and last residue. D genes are given only for firm matches. For some rows the clone size is stated as once, few or many, or as a class when expanded; others skip it.

V	J	length	D	size	DNA	CDR3
TRBV6-5	TRBJ2-5	13	.	once	TGTGCCAGCAGTTCGGGACCGGAAGAGACCCAGTACTTC	CASSSGPEETQYF
TRBV18	TRBJ2-6	17	.	.	TGTGCCAGCTCAGCCTCGGGACACCACTCTGGGGCCAACGTCCTGACTTTC	CASSASGHHSGANVLTF
TRBV7-9	TRBJ2-3	13	.	.	TGTGCCAGCAGCCCGACCCGAGTGGATACGCAGTATTTT	CASSPTRVDTQYF
TRBV9	TRBJ2-3	15	.	.	TGTGCCAGCAGCGTAGACGAGGGATATACAGATACGCAGTATTTT	CASSVDEGYTDTQYF
TRBV4-2	TRBJ1-5	14	.	.	TGTGCCAGCAGCCAAGAGAGGGTACAACGGCCCCAGCATTTT	CASSQERVQRPQHF
TRBV7-9	TRBJ1-1	16	TRBD1	.	TGTGCCAGCAGCTTCCGGGAAGGGGGCGCGGGAAGTGAAGCTTTCTTT	CASSFREGGAGSEAFF
TRBV14	TRBJ1-6	15	.	.	TGTGCCAGCAGCCAGTCTCTCAGGACAAATTCACCCCTCCACTTT	CASSQSLRTNSPLHF
TRBV7-2	TRBJ2-3	17	TRBD2	.	TGTGCCAGCAGCTTATGGAGCGGGGGGTCCCCCGGGGATACGCAGTATTTT	CASSLWSGGSPGDTQYF
TRBV19	TRBJ1-5	15	.	.	TGTGCCAGTAGGCTCGGGGTACAAAGCAATCAGCCCCAGCATTTT	CASRLGVQSNQPQHF
TRBV7-2	TRBJ2-7	19	.	.	TGTGCCAGCAGCTTAAAAGCGCGCCGGGACTCCACTGACAGCTACGAGCAGTACTTC	CASSLKARRDSTDSYEQYF
TRBV2	TRBJ2-6	18	.	.	TGTGCCAGCAGTGCACGAGGACAATCCTCCTCTGGGGCCAACGTCCTGACTTTC	CASSARGQSSSGANVLTF
TRBV25-1	TRBJ2-7	15	.	.	TGTGCCAGCAGTGAATCCAGGGCTAGCGCCTACGAGCAGTACTTC	CASSESRASAYEQYF
TRBV7-8	TRBJ1-5	13	.	.	TGTGCCAGCAGCACCTATAGCAATCAGCCCCAGCATTTT	CASSTYSNQPQHF
TRBV15	TRBJ1-1	15	.	.	TGTGCCACCAGCCCCAATCGTCAGGGAAACACTGAAGCTTTCTTT	CATSPNRQGNTEAFF
TRBV5-4	TRBJ2-3	16	TRBD1	.	TGTGCCAGCAGCTCGGCTCGGGACAGATACACAGATACGCAGTATTTT	CASSSARDRYTDTQYF
TRBV30	TRBJ1-6	16	.	.	TGTGCCTGGATGAAGGGGGGTAGCTCCTATAATTCACCCCTCCACTTT	CAWMKGGSSYNSPLHF
TRBV15	TRBJ1-3	17	.	.	TGTGCCACCAGCAGGGAATCGGGGGGATTCGGTGGAAACACCATATATTTT	CATSRESGGFGGNTIYF
TRBV4-3	TRBJ2-1	14	.	once	TGCGCCAGCAGTCCCGACAGGCCAAACAATGAGCAGTTCTTC	CASSPDRPNNEQFF
TRBV5-4	TRBJ1-1	12	.	.	TGTGCCAGCAGTCCCGGGACACCGAAAGCTTTCTTT	CASSPGTPKAFF
TRBV6-1	TRBJ1-2	10	.	.	TGTGCCAGCAGTGAATTGGACTACACCTTC	CASSELDYTF
TRBV7-3	TRBJ1-6	13	.	.	TGTGCCAGCAGCACAGGGAACAATTCACCCCTCCACTTT	CASSTGNNSPLHF
TRBV29-1	TRBJ1-4	13	.	.	TGCAGCGTTGGGGGTGCAACTAATGAAAAACTGTTTTTT	CSVGGATNEKLFF
TRBV6-5	TRBJ1-2	12	.	.	TGTGCCAGCAGTACCACCGGGAAAAGCTACACCTTC	CASSTTGKSYTF
TRBV6-1	TRBJ2-1	12	TRBD2	once	TGTGCCAGCAGTGATAGCGGGGTCGAGCAGTTCTTC	CASSDSGVEQFF
TRBV7-8	TRBJ1-1	14	.	once	TGTGCCAGCAGCTTATGGGCCGAGAACACTGAAGCTTTCTTT	CASSLWAENTEAFF
TRBV9	TRBJ1-5	15	.	.	TGTGCCAGCAGCGAGAGCGGGACCTTACATCAGCCCCAGCATTTT	CASSESGTLHQPQHF
TRBV6-5	TRBJ2-7	15	.	.	TGTGCCAGCAGCCAACAGGGGACTTTCGCCTACGAGCAGTACTTC	CASSQQGTFAYEQYF
TRBV11-1	TRBJ2-6	16	.	.	TGTGCCAGCAGCTTAGCCCCCAGAGCTGGGGCCAACGTCCTGACTTTC	CASSLAPRAGANVLTF
TRBV5-1	TRBJ2-3	15	TRBD2	.	TGCGCCAGCAGCTTTAGCGGGGGGGGCACAGATACGCAGTATTTT	CASSFSGGGTDTQYF
TRBV29-1	TRBJ2-1	12	.	once	TGCAGCGTTGGAGCTATAGCAAATGAGCAGTTCTTC	CSVGAIANEQFF
TRBV7-2	TRBJ2-5	16	TRBD2	once	TGTGCCAGCAGCCGGGGACTAGCGGGGGGGCGAGAGACCCAGTACTTC	CASSRGLAGGRETQYF
TRBV19	TRBJ1-2	14	.	.	TGTGCCAGTAGGCCAGTGGACCCTAACTATGGCTACACCTTC	CASRPVDPNYGYTF